The 32 T cell receptor beta chains reported below all come from one sample, sequenced in a study of blood T cell repertoires in COVID-19. Libraries were prepared by immunoSEQ multiplex PCR; TCRdb keeps only in-frame clonotypes and omits some of them. The sample records around 180,000 clones, about 87% being singletons. Sample: peripheral blood. Source of these receptors: a woman in her twenties or thirties with acute or convalescent COVID-19.

V usage is TRBV6-6 and J usage is TRBJ1-3, with D perhaps matching TRBD1 (5 bases). The V gene lost 10 bases and the J gene lost 3 bases, with 16 bases spanning the gap. Germline V lookup: CDR1 MNHNY, CDR2 SVGAGI (reference sequence). The CDR3 covers 14 residues. The CDR3 reads CAILQEGGGNTIYF. In DNA, the CDR3 is TGTGCCATCTTACAGGAGGGCGGTGGAAACACCATATATTTT.

The rearrangement joins TRBV6-5 to TRBJ2-7; 8 bases match TRBD1. Trimming removed 9 bases from V and 4 bases from J; junction bases left unmatched: 8. CDR1 is MNHEY and CDR2 is SVGAGI in the germline V gene. This CDR3 has 13 amino acids. The CDR3, as DNA: TGTGCCAGTACCGGGACAGGACGTTACGAGCAGTACTTC. Translation: CASTGTGRYEQYF.

V gene TRBV24-1 combines with J gene TRBJ1-2; D remains ambiguous. Trimming took 6 bases from V and 2 from J, leaving 6 bases between them. The CDR3 has 12 amino acids. Germline V lookup: CDR1 KGHDR, CDR2 SFDVKD. For the CDR3, the DNA is TGTGCCACCAGTAGTCAGAACTATGGCTACACCTTC. Encoded protein: CATSSQNYGYTF.

The rearrangement joins TRBV5-1 to TRBJ2-5; 10 nucleotides agree with TRBD1. After removal of 5 bases from V and 5 bases from J, the junction contained 15 bases not matched to a gene. Germline CDR1 is SGHRS and CDR2 is YFSETQ. The CDR3 spans 17 residues. DNA for the CDR3: TGCGCCAGCAGTTATGGACAGGGGGTCGGTATTAGGGAGACCCAGTACTTC. Amino acids: CASSYGQGVGIRETQYF.

The chain couples TRBV24-1 to TRBJ1-5; the D gene is possibly TRBD1 (5 bases). Germline values: CDR1 KGHDR, CDR2 SFDVKD. This CDR3 region has 15 residues. V dropped 7 bases and J dropped 3 bases, with 15 bases sitting between them. The CDR3 region has the DNA TGTGCCACCAGCGACCCAGGGTCGGACAATCAGCCCCAGCATTTT. Protein: CATSDPGSDNQPQHF.

The J gene is TRBJ2-1, the V gene TRBV28; D ambiguous. The V and J ends lost 5 bases and 14 bases respectively, with 13 bases between them. The CDR3 has 11 amino acids. Germline V gene data show CDR1 as MDHEN and CDR2 as SYDVKM. The CDR3 sequence is CASSPGQAEFF. DNA for the CDR3: TGTGCCAGCAGTCCCGGCCAGGCCGAGTTCTTC. The variable domain in full, with the rest retrieved from reference TRBV28 and TRBJ2-1, is DVKVTQSSRYLVKRTGEKVFLECVQDMDHENMFWYRQDPGLGLRLIYFSYDVKMKEKGDIPEGYSVSREKKERFSLILESASTNQTSMYLCASSPGQAEFFGPGTRLTVL.

The chain recombines TRBV3-1 (or the pseudogene TRBV3-2) with TRBJ2-1, with D uncertain. CDR1 and CDR2 (germline): LGHDT, YNNKEL (reference sequence). Trimming removed 2 bases from V and 9 bases from J, with 14 bases in between. The CDR3 totals 14 residues. The CDR3 DNA sequence: TGTGCCAGCAGCCAAAATTTAGTCCCGAGTGAGCAGTTCTTC. It codes for CASSQNLVPSEQFF.

The CDR3 loop reads CASSLGRGPNIQYF. The CDR3 region has the DNA TGTGCCAGCAGCTTGGGCAGGGGGCCGAACATTCAGTACTTC. The chain is built from TRBV7-2 and TRBJ2-4; TRBD1 aligns across 8 bases. With V trimmed by 3 bases and J by 7 bases, 5 bases remained unmatched. The CDR3 is made up of 14 amino acids. CDR1 is SGHTA, CDR2 FQGNSA, per germline.

V usage is TRBV9 and J usage is TRBJ2-1, with a possible D match to TRBD1 (6 bases). Germline-derived CDR1 and CDR2 are SGDLS and YYNGEE. The CDR3 is 14 residues long. V dropped 4 bases and J dropped 9 bases, with 17 bases sitting between them. CDR3 DNA sequence: TGTGCCAGCAGCCCCGGGACACCTTTGAGTGAGCAGTTCTTC. Protein sequence: CASSPGTPLSEQFF.

This sequence joins TRBV5-1 and TRBJ2-3; 11 nucleotides match TRBD2. The CDR3 runs 16 residues. Germline CDR1 is SGHRS and CDR2 is YFSETQ. V gave up 0 bases and J gave up 5 bases; unmatched junction bases: 5. The CDR3 nucleotides read TGCGCCAGCAGCTTGGCGGCTAGCGGGAGGAGAGATACGCAGTATTTT. This encodes CASSLAASGRRDTQYF.

This chain links TRBV10-3 with TRBJ1-4; D remains ambiguous. Between the trimmed V and J ends, which lost 6 bases and 8 bases, there was a span of 13 bases. This CDR3 spans 13 amino acids. CDR1 is ENHRY, CDR2 SYGVKD, per germline. The DNA for the CDR3 is TGTGCCATCAGAGGCCATCGGAGCGAAAAACTGTTTTTT. This encodes CAIRGHRSEKLFF.

The chain links TRBV5-4 to TRBJ2-2; TRBD2 might be the D (5 bases). V was clipped by 0 bases and J by 1 base, with 10 bases between them. In germline, CDR1 is SGHNT, CDR2 YYREEE (reference sequence). This CDR3 region has 16 residues. In DNA form, the CDR3 reads TGTGCCAGCAGCTTGGGGCTAGCCTTGAACACCGGGGAGCTGTTTTTT. Encoded protein: CASSLGLALNTGELFF.

The chain is built from TRBV2 and TRBJ1-4; possible D gene TRBD1, 6 bases. V dropped 7 bases and J dropped 15 bases, with 21 bases sitting between them. Germline V gives CDR1 SNHLY, CDR2 FYNNEI. This CDR3 has 13 amino acids. In nucleotides, the CDR3 is TGTGCCAGCACCCTAACGACAGGTCGGGGTTTGTTTTTT. It specifies CASTLTTGRGLFF.

The rearrangement links TRBV5-4 to TRBJ2-3; 9 nucleotides agree with TRBD2. Germline V gene lookup returns CDR1 SGHNT and CDR2 YYREEE (reference sequence). The CDR3 is 16 amino acids. V trimming: 6 bases; J trimming: 5 bases; junction bases outside the gene matches: 13. The CDR3 DNA reads TGTGCCAGCACGAGGGGGTCGGGACTAGCAGGAGATACGCAGTATTTT. This codes for CASTRGSGLAGDTQYF.

The chain employs TRBV7-2 and TRBJ1-6; D gene unclear. Germline V gene sequence: CDR1 SGHTA, CDR2 FQGNSA. The CDR3 spans 13 residues. Trimming left V 3 bases short and J 8 bases short, with 8 bases between. The CDR3 sequence is CASSFRVYSPLHF. The CDR3 nucleotides read TGTGCCAGCAGCTTTCGGGTCTATTCACCCCTCCACTTT.

The J gene is TRBJ1-2, the V gene TRBV9; TRBD1 matches at 8 bases. The CDR3 is 17 amino acids. Germline V CDR1 and CDR2: SGDLS, YYNGEE. V dropped 4 bases and J dropped 5; count of bases not matched to a gene: 16. The CDR3 is CASSSGALQGDSYGYTF. As DNA, the CDR3 is TGTGCCAGCAGCTCGGGGGCCTTACAGGGGGACAGTTATGGCTACACCTTC.

The rearrangement links TRBV19 to TRBJ2-7, with 8 bases fitting TRBD2. From germline, CDR1 is LNHDA and CDR2 SQIVND (reference sequence). The J segment lost 7 bases and the V segment lost 6 bases, leaving 8 bases of the junction unmatched. CDR3 length: 13 amino acids. The CDR3: CASSGTRSTEQYF. CDR3 nucleotide sequence: TGTGCCAGTAGCGGGACTAGGTCTACGGAGCAGTACTTC.

This chain joins TRBV24-1 and TRBJ2-1, with D possibly matching TRBD2 (6 bases). This CDR3 is 13 amino acids long. The ends were cut back, 3 bases at V and 9 bases at J, with 11 bases in the middle. From germline, CDR1 is KGHDR and CDR2 SFDVKD. CDR3 amino acids: CATSDPTTSEQFF. The CDR3 DNA reads TGTGCCACCAGTGATCCGACGACTAGTGAGCAGTTCTTC.

The chain has TRBV2 and TRBJ1-5; possibly TRBD1 for D (5 bases). CDR3 length equals 14 residues. Deletions cut 5 bases from V and 4 bases from J, with 12 bases between. The germline V gene has CDR1 SNHLY and CDR2 FYNNEI. CDR3 region: CASSTQTANQPQHF. CDR3 bases: TGTGCCAGCAGTACACAGACAGCTAATCAGCCCCAGCATTTT. Full variable domain (rest looked up from reference TRBV2 and TRBJ1-5): EPEVTQTPSHQVTQMGQEVILRCVPISNHLYFYWYRQILGQKVEFLVSFYNNEISEKSEIFDDQFSVERPDGSNFTLKIRSTKLEDSAMYFCASSTQTANQPQHFGDGTRLSIL.

This clone was counted a single time. The chain joins TRBV28 to TRBJ2-5; D possibly corresponds to TRBD1 (5 bases). The V gene lost 7 bases and the J gene lost 2 bases, with 11 bases spanning the gap. The germline CDR1 and CDR2 sequences are MDHEN and SYDVKM. CDR3 length equals 13 residues. CDR3 protein: CASTMGLQETQYF. CDR3 in DNA: TGTGCCAGCACCATGGGGCTTCAAGAGACCCAGTACTTC.

The chain is built from TRBV24-1 and TRBJ2-5; D is perhaps TRBD1 (5 bases). The CDR3 covers 11 residues. The V and J ends lost 6 bases and 5 bases respectively, with 6 bases between them. Germline V CDR1 and CDR2: KGHDR, SFDVKD. CDR3 coding DNA: TGTGCCACCAGTTACAGGGAGACCCAGTACTTC. This encodes CATSYRETQYF.

J is TRBJ1-3 and V is TRBV5-1, with 8 nucleotides matching TRBD1. V trimming: 2 bases; J trimming: 3 bases; junction bases outside the gene matches: 4. The germline CDR1 and CDR2 sequences are SGHRS and YFSETQ. There are 15 residues in the CDR3. The CDR3 loop reads CASSFQGALGNTIYF. The CDR3 DNA reads as TGCGCCAGCAGCTTTCAGGGGGCGCTTGGAAACACCATATATTTT.

The V gene is TRBV3-1 (or the pseudogene TRBV3-2), the J gene TRBJ2-5; D uncertain. The V and J ends lost 2 bases and 3 bases respectively, with 4 bases between them. This CDR3 comprises 12 residues. From germline, CDR1 is LGHDT and CDR2 YNNKEL (reference sequence). In nucleotides, the CDR3 is TGTGCCAGCAGCCAACTTAAAGAGACCCAGTACTTC. Protein: CASSQLKETQYF.

The chain combines TRBV7-2 with TRBJ2-5; 9 nucleotides agree with TRBD1. Per the germline V gene, CDR1 is SGHTA and CDR2 is FQGNSA. V was pared by 2 bases and J by 5 bases, with 6 bases of the junction left unmatched. CDR3 length equals 15 residues. The CDR3 here is CASSLWGTGRETQYF. The CDR3 nucleotides read TGTGCCAGCAGCTTATGGGGGACAGGGCGGGAGACCCAGTACTTC.

This clone appeared a few times. The chain couples TRBV7-2 to TRBJ1-5, with 8 bases identical to TRBD1. From germline, CDR1 is SGHTA and CDR2 FQGNSA. V was pared by 4 bases and J by 9 bases, with 8 bases of the junction left unmatched. The CDR3 is made up of 14 amino acids. The CDR3 DNA reads TGTGCCAGCAGCTCTGGGACAGGCCCCCGGCCCCAGCATTTT. This encodes CASSSGTGPRPQHF.

This chain links TRBV3-1 (or the pseudogene TRBV3-2) with TRBJ2-3, with TRBD2 matching over 8 bases. Unmatched junction bases numbered 9, after V lost 3 bases and J lost 7 bases. Per the germline V gene, CDR1 is LGHDT and CDR2 is YNNKEL (reference sequence). The CDR3 has 15 amino acids. The CDR3, as DNA: TGTGCCAGCAGCCAGACGGGAGGGCTCGCTTATACGCAGTATTTT. Protein sequence: CASSQTGGLAYTQYF.

This chain joins TRBV4-1 and TRBJ1-6, with TRBD1 as a possible D gene (6 bases). The CDR3 has 15 residues. Trimming left V 0 bases short and J 10 bases short, with 13 bases between. Germline CDR1 and CDR2: MGHRA and YSYEKL. As DNA, the CDR3 is TGCGCCAGCAGCCAAGACCAGGGGAGTGAATCACCCCTCCACTTT. Residues: CASSQDQGSESPLHF.

V is TRBV5-1 and J is TRBJ2-1; D is unresolved. The CDR3 is made up of 12 amino acids. Germline loops: CDR1 SGHRS, CDR2 YFSETQ. Between the trimmed V and J ends, which lost 7 bases and 4 bases, there was a span of 9 bases. The CDR3 sequence: CASGSIYNEQFF. CDR3 sequence (DNA): TGCGCCAGCGGTTCTATTTACAATGAGCAGTTCTTC.

The V call is TRBV18, the J call TRBJ1-5; tentative D call: TRBD1 (5 bases). With 5 bases removed from V and 6 bases from J, the gap between germline ends came to 20 bases. Germline loops: CDR1 KGHSH, CDR2 LQKENI. The CDR3 totals 16 residues. CDR3 bases: TGTGCCAGCTCAGGATCCAGGGTCGATAATGGTCAGCCCCAGCATTTT. Translation gives CASSGSRVDNGQPQHF. Combining the CDR3 with reference TRBV18 and TRBJ1-5 gives the whole variable domain NAGVMQNPRHLVRRRGQEARLRCSPMKGHSHVYWYRQLPEEGLKFMVYLQKENIIDESGMPKERFSAEFPKEGPSILRIQQVVRGDSAAYFCASSGSRVDNGQPQHFGDGTRLSIL.

This sequence joins TRBV6-5 and TRBJ1-5, with D uncertain. The length of the CDR3 is 13 residues. Germline CDR1 and CDR2: MNHEY and SVGAGI. The V end lost 2 bases, the J end lost 5 bases, and 7 bases lay between the germline ends. The CDR3 DNA reads TGTGCCAGCAGTTACGGCCTGGATCAGCCCCAGCATTTT. Translated, it gives CASSYGLDQPQHF.

The chain links TRBV5-4 to TRBJ1-4; D is undetermined. This CDR3 is 13 amino acids long. V was cut by 0 bases and J by 8 bases, with 8 bases left in between. The germline gives CDR1 SGHNT, CDR2 YYREEE (reference sequence). The DNA for the CDR3 is TGTGCCAGCAGCTTGGACATCGGGGAAAAACTGTTTTTT. Protein sequence: CASSLDIGEKLFF. Variable domain in full (rest from reference TRBV5-4 and TRBJ1-4): ETGVTQSPTHLIKTRGQQVTLRCSSQSGHNTVSWYQQALGQGPQFIFQYYREEENGRGNFPPRFSGLQFPNYSSELNVNALELDDSALYLCASSLDIGEKLFFGSGTQLSVL.

The V gene is TRBV5-1, the J gene TRBJ2-3; tentative D call: TRBD2 (5 bases). The CDR3 extends over 15 amino acids. Germline CDR1 and CDR2: SGHRS and YFSETQ. V shed 4 bases and J shed 5 bases, with 17 bases lying between them. CDR3 sequence reads: CASSPDGGQVDTQYF. Here the CDR3 DNA reads TGCGCCAGCAGCCCGGATGGCGGGCAGGTAGATACGCAGTATTTT.